These 17 T cell receptor beta chains originate from one sample sequenced in a study of CD4 T cells in relation to SARS-CoV-2 and coronaviruses (dated by TCRdb to the early 2020s). Library preparation employed the immunoSEQ multiplex PCR assay. The table was pulled from immuneACCESS by TCRdb, which kept in-frame rearrangements only. Such tables lose some clones; where checked, under half of the loss comes from unresolved V genes, and the rest has no known cause. Across this sample there are about 65,000 clones, with over 70% seen only once. The ten top clones hold about 1.6% of the sample. CD4+ T cells from unexposed donors were collected before the COVID-19 pandemic (2011-2018). Material for sequencing was memory CD4+ T cells from PBMCs. Taken with the paper, the label for cell subset or site translates to: memory (non-naive) CD4+ T cells. The receptors derive from a human donor in good health.

The V and J genes are TRBV5-1 and TRBJ2-1; 11 nucleotides agree with TRBD2. This CDR3 region has 15 residues. Losses at the gene ends were 4 bases for V and 6 bases for J; bases not matched to a gene: 6. CDR1 is SGHRS and CDR2 is YFSETQ in the germline V gene. The CDR3 coding sequence is TGCGCCAGCAGCACCTTAGCGGGAGGGATCAATGAGCAGTTCTTC. This codes for CASSTLAGGINEQFF. Variable domain in full (rest from reference TRBV5-1 and TRBJ2-1): KAGVTQTPRYLIKTRGQQVTLSCSPISGHRSVSWYQQTPGQGLQFLFEYFSETQRNKGNFPGRFSGRQFSNSRSEMNVSTLELGDSALYLCASSTLAGGINEQFFGPGTRLTVL.

The genes are TRBV9 and TRBJ2-1; D not certain. This CDR3 spans 14 amino acids. Germline CDR1 and CDR2: SGDLS and YYNGEE. V lost 4 bases and J lost 2, with 10 bases in between. CDR3 sequence (DNA): TGTGCCAGCAGCCCAACTCCTGCCTACAATGAGCAGTTCTTC. As protein: CASSPTPAYNEQFF.

This sequence joins TRBV6-2 or TRBV6-3 and TRBJ2-3, with 10 positions matching TRBD1. Germline loops: CDR1 MNHEY, CDR2 SVGEGT. Losses at the gene ends were 2 bases for V and 5 bases for J; bases not matched to a gene: 10. The CDR3 is 17 amino acids. The CDR3 region is CASSYRPGQGRGDTQYF. As DNA, the CDR3 is TGTGCCAGCAGTTACCGACCGGGACAGGGGCGAGGAGATACGCAGTATTTT.

A single count supports this clone. The chain carries TRBV3-1 (or the pseudogene TRBV3-2) and TRBJ2-3; D is unresolved. Germline CDR1 is LGHDT and CDR2 is YNNKEL (reference sequence). There are 11 residues in the CDR3. Trimming took 1 base from V and 6 from J, leaving 2 bases between them. The CDR3 protein is CASSQVDTQYF. Written as DNA, the CDR3 is TGTGCCAGCAGCCAAGTGGATACGCAGTATTTT.

This chain joins TRBV2 and TRBJ2-1, with 10 bases lining up with TRBD2. The CDR3 totals 14 residues. The germline CDR1 and CDR2 sequences are SNHLY and FYNNEI. V dropped 4 bases and J dropped 6; count of bases not matched to a gene: 3. CDR3 in amino acids: CASSVASGSNEQFF. The CDR3 region has the DNA TGTGCCAGCAGTGTAGCTAGCGGGAGCAATGAGCAGTTCTTC.

The rearrangement uses TRBV7-9 and TRBJ1-6, with 8 bases lining up with TRBD1. Germline CDR1 and CDR2: SEHNR and FQNEAQ (reference sequence). The CDR3 loop spans 15 amino acids. Trimming cost V 5 bases and J 7 bases; bases outside gene matches: 7. Written as DNA, the CDR3 is TGTGCCAGCAGCCCCCTCCGGGACAGGAATTCACCCCTCCACTTT. It encodes CASSPLRDRNSPLHF.

The chain employs TRBV5-1 and TRBJ2-1; 13 bases agree with TRBD2. CDR3 size: 16 residues. Unmatched junction bases numbered 5, after V lost 2 bases and J lost 6 bases. Per germline, CDR1 SGHRS and CDR2 YFSETQ. The CDR3 DNA reads as TGCGCCAGCAGCTTTCGACTAGCGGGGGGATCCAATGAGCAGTTCTTC. Translated, it gives CASSFRLAGGSNEQFF.

This chain links TRBV19 with TRBJ1-1; 8 nucleotides align to TRBD1. The CDR3 sequence is 15 residues long. Germline values: CDR1 LNHDA, CDR2 SQIVND (reference sequence). V dropped 2 bases and J dropped 4; count of bases not matched to a gene: 6. CDR3 sequence reads: CASSIPGGGSTEAFF. CDR3 nucleotides: TGTGCCAGTAGTATACCAGGGGGCGGGAGCACTGAAGCTTTCTTT.

The genes are TRBV6-5 and TRBJ1-6; possibly TRBD1 for D (6 bases). In germline, CDR1 is MNHEY, CDR2 SVGAGI. The CDR3 length is 15 residues. Between the trimmed V and J ends, which lost 7 bases and 0 bases, there was a span of 10 bases. The CDR3 bases are TGTGCCAGCACCCAGACAGGCTCCTATAATTCACCCCTCCACTTT. Protein sequence: CASTQTGSYNSPLHF.

The rearrangement links TRBV9 to TRBJ2-2; TRBD2 matches at 11 bases. With V trimmed by 7 bases and J by 2 bases, 4 bases remained unmatched. The CDR3 sequence is 15 residues long. Germline V gene data show CDR1 as SGDLS and CDR2 as YYNGEE. CDR3 nucleotides: TGTGCCAGCCGAGGGACTAGCGGAAACACCGGGGAGCTGTTTTTT. Translating it yields CASRGTSGNTGELFF.

The V call is TRBV30, the J call TRBJ1-6; TRBD1 matches at 7 bases. Germline V CDR1 and CDR2: GTSNPN, SVGIG (reference sequence). The CDR3 is made up of 15 amino acids. Trimming cost V 3 bases and J 9 bases; bases outside gene matches: 11. The CDR3 DNA sequence: TGTGCCTGGAGGCACGACAGGGTACGGGGTTCACCCCTCCACTTT. Protein sequence: CAWRHDRVRGSPLHF.

The gene calls are TRBV28 and TRBJ1-2; TRBD1 matches 9 bases. There are 15 residues in the CDR3. The ends lost 5 bases at V and 4 bases at J; junction bases unmatched: 8. The V gene's germline CDR1 is MDHEN and CDR2 SYDVKM. Here the CDR3 reads CASSQQGAGGYGYTF. The CDR3 DNA reads as TGTGCCAGCAGTCAACAGGGGGCCGGCGGCTATGGCTACACCTTC.

This clone has only one observation. The chain carries TRBV6-1 and TRBJ1-3; TRBD1 matches 7 bases. V shed 4 bases and J 1 base; nucleotides not matched to a gene: 7. Germline V gives CDR1 MNHNS, CDR2 SASEGT. The CDR3 has 16 residues. The CDR3 protein is CASSAWTGNSGNTIYF. CDR3 DNA sequence: TGTGCCAGCAGTGCCTGGACAGGAAATTCTGGAAACACCATATATTTT.

This chain uses TRBV6-5 with TRBJ2-5; 7 positions agree with TRBD1. The CDR3 is 15 amino acids. With 0 bases clipped from V and 7 bases from J, the junction kept 8 bases outside the gene matches. CDR1 and CDR2 from the germline V gene are MNHEY and SVGAGI. CDR3 amino acids: CASSYSLAPGGTQYF. CDR3 bases: TGTGCCAGCAGTTACTCCCTTGCCCCAGGGGGGACCCAGTACTTC.

The gene calls are TRBV2 and TRBJ1-4; 8 bases fit TRBD1. Germline CDR1 is SNHLY and CDR2 is FYNNEI. Losses at the gene ends were 4 bases for V and 7 bases for J; bases not matched to a gene: 5. The CDR3 covers 14 residues. CDR3 DNA: TGTGCCAGCAGTGTGGACAGGGAGGGTGAAAAACTGTTTTTT. Translated: CASSVDREGEKLFF.

This chain connects TRBV18 to TRBJ2-7, with a possible D match to TRBD2 (6 bases). Trimming took 5 bases from V and 3 from J, leaving 11 bases between them. Germline V gives CDR1 KGHSH, CDR2 LQKENI. The CDR3 loop spans 13 amino acids. CDR3 in DNA: TGTGCCAGCTCAGGAGGGCCGAACTACGAGCAGTACTTC. This codes for CASSGGPNYEQYF. Using reference TRBV18 and TRBJ2-7 for the parts outside the CDR3, the full variable domain is NAGVMQNPRHLVRRRGQEARLRCSPMKGHSHVYWYRQLPEEGLKFMVYLQKENIIDESGMPKERFSAEFPKEGPSILRIQQVVRGDSAAYFCASSGGPNYEQYFGPGTRLTVT.

The chain employs TRBV5-1 and TRBJ1-6; possible D gene TRBD1, 5 bases. V shed 4 bases and J shed 5 bases, with 10 bases lying between them. In germline, CDR1 is SGHRS, CDR2 YFSETQ. The CDR3 covers 14 residues. CDR3 coding DNA: TGCGCCAGCAGCCGGGACCGCAATAATTCACCCCTCCACTTT. Protein product: CASSRDRNNSPLHF.